This T cell receptor (beta chain) appears in the sequencing data of a study of cytomegalovirus exposure and HLA in healthy donors. CDR1 LGHNA and CDR2 YNFKEQ come from the germline V gene. The CDR3 is 19 amino acids. V was clipped by 0 bases and J by 5 bases; unmatched bases: 17. Primers for the PCR totalled 60 Vbeta and 13 Jbeta. TCRdb's table, derived via immunoSEQ multiplex PCR, lists solely in-frame clones and lacks some. The sample has under 100,000 clones; about two thirds are singletons. Sequencing was carried out using PBMCs. This sequence originates from a woman in her forties or fifties in good health and CMV-seropositive. This chain connects TRBV4-2 to TRBJ2-5; 8 bases agree with TRBD2. The CDR3 region is CASSQDYVGGAGGRETQYF. The CDR3 nucleotides read TGTGCCAGCAGCCAAGATTACGTCGGGGGGGCGGGAGGACGGGAGACCCAGTACTTC.